This T cell receptor (beta chain) is drawn from a study of cytomegalovirus exposure and HLA in healthy donors (dated by TCRdb to the late 2010s). Background on the whole study: According to an earlier analysis of a few hundred of the donors, 150 million to 200 million T cells yielded 90 million to 140 million unique TCR beta sequences and 276 Gb of sequence data. Because of strong linkage in the cohort, roughly five DR-DQ haplotypes were treated as single units for association and clustering. A separate validation cohort of roughly 130 different subjects was used in addition to the approximately 640-subject first cohort. A later genetic analysis took genome-wide SNP genotypes for 398 of the 666 donors and used that subset as a discovery cohort. Of the roughly 400 genotyped donors, over 65% fell in the genetic ancestry cluster associated with self-reported Caucasian donors. Rather than using new phenotypic data, the later analysis identified candidate immune exposures from TCR beta sequences and from how often those sequences occurred across donors. Approximately 330 gigabases of sequencing data and about 92 million unique TCR sequences made up an early release that covered several hundred HLA-typed donors. The T cell repertoires of some 670 subjects were profiled by immunosequencing and related to cytomegalovirus serostatus. Across some 400 genotyped donors of the cohort, an average of approximately 220,000 unique TCR beta nucleotide sequences per donor were sequenced, and approximately 19% of those sequences were non-productive. A later analysis re-examined previously published TCR beta repertoires from 500 to 700 donors and added high-resolution HLA genotyping to investigate patterns of TCR occurrence. To predict cytomegalovirus infection status, the study combined high-throughput TCR immunosequencing, statistical association of individual TCRs with disease status, and machine learning. Typing coverage differed by locus: A, B, C, DRB1 and DQB1 were typed in about 620-630 donors, DQA1 in roughly 510, DPA1 in approximately 600, and DPB1 in approximately 450. An earlier analysis of 587 of the donors applied high-throughput TCR beta sequencing to assess whether each TCR beta V gene segment acted as functional or pseudogenic. The study aimed to test whether signatures of past pathogen exposure could be identified by cataloging public T cell receptors. Alongside the repertoire data, information on donor age, sex, ethnicity and CMV serostatus was compiled. HLA typing included class I and class II loci at four-digit resolution. Every discovery cohort repertoire had been produced on one sequencing platform. The research as a whole found: A cluster of highly shared sequence variants was judged likely to be a technical artifact of the sequencing pipeline. The 87-base-pair reads could not distinguish some IMGT-functional V segments, including TRBV6-2 and TRBV6-3, so those segments were excluded. The earlier analysis of some 540 of the donors excluded roughly 17 rarely observed V segments, including chromosome 9 orphons, because counts were too low. According to a later analysis, TCR association rates differed among HLA loci, with DRB1 alleles showing the most associated TCRs and HLA-C alleles showing the fewest. Three of the identified cytomegalovirus-associated TCR beta chains were confirmed in vitro to be specific for cytomegalovirus antigens. According to a later analysis, most CMV-associated TCR beta chains appeared to be HLA-restricted, and the HLA associations seemed to be driven largely by CMV exposure. A later genetic analysis associated a missense DCLRE1C variant with V-gene and J-gene trimming of TCR beta chains, and an independent cohort replicated the association. Only TCR beta chains were sequenced in this cohort, and the absence of alpha or paired-chain data limited detectable features. At a false discovery rate of 0.05, a later analysis linked approximately 18,000 TCR beta sequences to specific HLA alleles. In an earlier analysis of fewer than 750 of the donors, most TCR beta V segments were observed in productive rearrangements about 87% or about 30% of the time, broadly matching IMGT annotations. In a later analysis, HLA-associated TCR beta chains showed more clonal expansion and lower generation probabilities than non-associated chains that were equally common. Because HLA typing was unavailable for some donors at each locus, only the typed subset was used in association tests. In the study, around 150 TCR beta chains were listed as associated with cytomegalovirus. Cytomegalovirus status was reported to be diagnosed by the classifier with high specificity and sensitivity in both the original and validation cohorts. It was suggested by the authors that the approach could potentially be generalized to other disease states and immunological phenotypes. Compared with the roughly 700-donor mean, donors in an Asian-associated ancestry cluster had fewer N-insertions in productive TCRs, according to a later genetic analysis. Most TCR sequences were seen in very few donors, while some public TCRs were found in many individuals. Linkage disequilibrium might explain the correlated functional status among segregating V segments, but an unknown experimental factor could not be ruled out. When HLA alleles, especially DR and DQ, strongly co-occurred, TCR associations were difficult to assign to individual alleles. A further reported finding was that TCR beta sequences accurately predicted the HLA-A and HLA-B alleles for most subjects in the first cohort. Roughly uniform sequencing depth across donors was assumed in presence/absence analyses, although this assumption may not hold. Several of the top co-occurrence clusters appeared to be linked to parvovirus B19, influenza, CMV and Epstein-Barr virus, according to a later analysis. CMV serostatus was the only immune exposure information available for the cohort.

The cohort consisted of approximately 690 healthy bone marrow donors. At the time of sampling, every cohort member was nominally healthy, though immune exposures that went unrecorded were likely present. The donor was CMV seropositive and belonged to the group of more than 250 seropositive cohort members. A peripheral blood sample was collected from each donor, and TCR beta sequencing was performed on peripheral blood mononuclear cells. Genomic DNA was extracted from the blood cell samples with the Qiagen DNeasy Blood Extraction Kit. This clone has a handful of counts. The clone's antigen remains unknown. No base qualities exist here, and no much larger clone lies one base off it. The library was made by the immunoSEQ multiplex PCR assay. For the multiplex PCR, a mixture combining 60 forward primers for TCR Vbeta segments and 13 reverse primers for TCR Jbeta segments was used. The CDR3 region of rearranged TCR beta genes was amplified from genomic DNA by a multiplex PCR assay. On the Illumina HiSeq System, the amplified TCR beta libraries were sequenced as 87-base-pair reads. Concerning the study's data processing: A later analysis tallied 75 million to 85 million unique TCR beta chains across the 666 repertoires, and 10 million to 11 million of those chains were shared by two or more donors. Raw reads were error-corrected and collapsed into unique sequences with a nearest-neighbor algorithm that merged closely related sequences to remove PCR and sequencing errors. CDR3 sequences were aligned to IMGT reference sequences to assign V, D and J gene segments. For a sequence to be retained, at least a six-nucleotide match to both a V gene segment and a J gene segment was required. A rearrangement was called productive if the CDR3 had no stop codons and remained in frame with V and J, and every other rearrangement was called non-productive. CDR3 was defined according to IMGT convention as the region running from the second conserved V-encoded cysteine to the conserved J-encoded phenylalanine. The earlier analysis of about 570 of the donors excluded any sequence lacking an unambiguous match to a single V gene segment. An earlier analysis of fewer than 750 of the donors called V segments functional above 56.7% productive rearrangements and segregating when the between-donor standard deviation exceeded 5%. A statistical classification framework was developed to diagnose cytomegalovirus status using the catalog of TCR beta chain sequences. V and J gene assignment, in a later analysis, came from comparing TCR nucleotide sequences with IMGT/GENE-DB human TR gene sequences. In a later analysis, CDR3 sequences and most-parsimonious VDJ recombination scenarios were assigned using the TCRdist pipeline. In a later analysis, every TCR beta chain was defined by the combination of its CDR3 amino acid sequence and its V-gene family, and reads without a unique V-gene family were dropped. As a way to deal with suspected cross-contamination and a sequencing artifact, a later analysis dropped hundreds of nucleotide sequences that were highly shared and had low generation probability. For each public chain, a later analysis derived a clonal expansion index from normalized ranks of inferred template counts within each repertoire. In a later analysis, generation probabilities were computed using a VDJ recombination model fitted to out-of-frame rearrangements, and the results were checked against IGoR. In a later analysis, TCR-TCR, TCR-HLA and TCR-CMV co-occurrence was scored with hypergeometric tests, and a repertoire-size bias correction was applied to TCR pairs. A later analysis estimated false discovery rates by permuting HLA or CMV assignments 20 times. A later analysis grouped co-occurring TCRs with DBSCAN, adding TCRdist sequence similarity when clustering within HLA-allele-positive subsets. Repertoires with fewer than 30,000 or more than 120,000 public chains were left out of co-occurrence clustering, as were a few repertoires with anomalous nucleotide sharing. TCRdb carries this immuneACCESS record with in-frame sequences only. Its versions omit some clonotypes, under half of them owing to an unresolved V gene in the studies checked, with the rest unexplained. The V and J calls and clone size are taken from that table; D and trimming were inferred from the DNA. Recorded for this sample are some 180,000 clones; roughly 10% of them occurred a single time. The biggest ten clones account for 1% to 1.5% of the sample.

The germline V gene provides CDR1 WSHSY and CDR2 SAAADI. From V the trimming removes 6 bases and from J it removes 7 bases, while the gene matches leave 10 bases of the junction unaccounted for. Including cysteine and phenylalanine, the CDR3 has 14 amino acids. Here the CDR3 DNA is all that survives: 42 bases in frame from base 1. The receptor was derived from a woman in her thirties in good health and CMV-seropositive. Specimen: PBMCs. The chain employs TRBV10-2 and TRBJ2-3, with 7 bases in between that match TRBD2. The CDR3 protein: CASSARLAAHTQYF. The nucleotide sequence is given as TGCGCCAGCAGCGCGCGGCTAGCGGCCCATACGCAGTATTTT.